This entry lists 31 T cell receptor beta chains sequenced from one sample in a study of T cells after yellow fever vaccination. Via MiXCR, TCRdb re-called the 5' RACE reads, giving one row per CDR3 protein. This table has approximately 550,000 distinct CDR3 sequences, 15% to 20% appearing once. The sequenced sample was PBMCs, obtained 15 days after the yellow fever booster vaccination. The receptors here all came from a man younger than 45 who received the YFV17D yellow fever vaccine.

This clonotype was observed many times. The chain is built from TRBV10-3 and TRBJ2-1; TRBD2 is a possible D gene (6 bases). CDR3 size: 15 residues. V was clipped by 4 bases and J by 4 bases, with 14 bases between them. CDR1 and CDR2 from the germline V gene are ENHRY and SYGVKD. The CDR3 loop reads CAISAQEGGYNEQFF. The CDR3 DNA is TGTGCCATCAGTGCCCAGGAGGGAGGTTACAATGAGCAGTTCTTC.

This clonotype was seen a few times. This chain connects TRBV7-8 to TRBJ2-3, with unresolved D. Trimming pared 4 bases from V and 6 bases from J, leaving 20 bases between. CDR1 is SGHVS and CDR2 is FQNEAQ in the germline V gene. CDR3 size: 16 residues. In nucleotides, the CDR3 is TGTGCCAGCAGCTCCCAACATGGGTTCTTCAGCGATACGCAGTATTTT. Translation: CASSSQHGFFSDTQYF. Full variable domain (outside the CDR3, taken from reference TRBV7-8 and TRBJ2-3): GAGVSQSPRYKVAKRGQDVALRCDPISGHVSLFWYQQALGQGPEFLTYFQNEAQLDKSGLPSDRFFAERPEGSVSTLKIQRTQQEDSAVYLCASSSQHGFFSDTQYFGPGTRLTVL.

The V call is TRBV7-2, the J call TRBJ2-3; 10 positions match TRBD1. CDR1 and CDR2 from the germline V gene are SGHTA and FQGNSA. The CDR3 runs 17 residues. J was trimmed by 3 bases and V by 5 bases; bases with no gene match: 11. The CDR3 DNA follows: TGTGCCAGCAGCCGCCGGCGACAGGGGGCTGGAACAGATACGCAGTATTTT. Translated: CASSRRRQGAGTDTQYF. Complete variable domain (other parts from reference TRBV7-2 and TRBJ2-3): GAGVSQSPSNKVTEKGKDVELRCDPISGHTALYWYRQSLGQGLEFLIYFQGNSAPDKSGLPSDRFSAERTGGSVSTLTIQRTQQEDSAVYLCASSRRRQGAGTDTQYFGPGTRLTVL.

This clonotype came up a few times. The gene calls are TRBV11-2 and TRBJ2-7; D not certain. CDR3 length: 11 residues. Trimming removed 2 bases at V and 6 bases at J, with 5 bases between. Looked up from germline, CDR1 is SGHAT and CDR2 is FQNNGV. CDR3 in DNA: TGTGCCAGCAGCTTACAAGTCGAGCAGTACTTC. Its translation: CASSLQVEQYF.

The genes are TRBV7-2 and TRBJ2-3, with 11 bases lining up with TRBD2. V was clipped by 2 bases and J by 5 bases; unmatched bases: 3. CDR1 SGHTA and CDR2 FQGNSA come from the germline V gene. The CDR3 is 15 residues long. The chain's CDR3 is CASSLRLAGGDTQYF. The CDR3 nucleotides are TGTGCCAGCAGCTTACGGCTAGCGGGAGGAGATACGCAGTATTTT.

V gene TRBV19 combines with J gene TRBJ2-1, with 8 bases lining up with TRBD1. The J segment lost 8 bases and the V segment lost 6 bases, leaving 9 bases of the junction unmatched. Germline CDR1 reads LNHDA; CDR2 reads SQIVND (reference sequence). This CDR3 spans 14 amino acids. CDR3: CASRDRALGDEQFF. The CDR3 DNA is TGTGCCAGTAGGGACAGGGCCCTGGGGGATGAGCAGTTCTTC.

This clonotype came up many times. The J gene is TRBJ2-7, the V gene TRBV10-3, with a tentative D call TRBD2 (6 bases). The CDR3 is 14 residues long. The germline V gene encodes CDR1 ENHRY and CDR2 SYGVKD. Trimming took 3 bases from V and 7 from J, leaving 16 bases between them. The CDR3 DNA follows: TGTGCCATCAGTGATCTAGCGCCTGCCGGTGAGCAGTACTTC. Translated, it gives CAISDLAPAGEQYF.

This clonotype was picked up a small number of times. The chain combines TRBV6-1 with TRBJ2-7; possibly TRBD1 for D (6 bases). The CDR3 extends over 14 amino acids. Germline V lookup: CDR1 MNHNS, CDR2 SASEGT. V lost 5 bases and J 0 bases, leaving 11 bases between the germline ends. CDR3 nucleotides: TGTGCCAGCAGTACAGGGTGGACCTCCTACGAGCAGTACTTC. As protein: CASSTGWTSYEQYF.

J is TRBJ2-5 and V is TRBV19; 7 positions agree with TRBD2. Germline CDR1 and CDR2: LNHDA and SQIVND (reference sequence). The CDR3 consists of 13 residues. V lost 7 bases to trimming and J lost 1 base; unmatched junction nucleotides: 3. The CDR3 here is CASNGRPQETQYF. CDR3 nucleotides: TGTGCCAGTAACGGGAGGCCCCAAGAGACCCAGTACTTC. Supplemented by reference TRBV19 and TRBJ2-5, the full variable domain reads DGGITQSPKYLFRKEGQNVTLSCEQNLNHDAMYWYRQDPGQGLRLIYYSQIVNDFQKGDIAEGYSVSREKKESFPLTVTSAQKNPTAFYLCASNGRPQETQYFGPGTRLLVL.

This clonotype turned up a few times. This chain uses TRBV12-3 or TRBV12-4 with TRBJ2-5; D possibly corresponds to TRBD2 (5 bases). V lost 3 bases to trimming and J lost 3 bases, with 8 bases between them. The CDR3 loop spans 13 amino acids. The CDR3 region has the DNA TGTGCCAGCAGTTTTACGGGAAAAGAGACCCAGTACTTC. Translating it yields CASSFTGKETQYF.

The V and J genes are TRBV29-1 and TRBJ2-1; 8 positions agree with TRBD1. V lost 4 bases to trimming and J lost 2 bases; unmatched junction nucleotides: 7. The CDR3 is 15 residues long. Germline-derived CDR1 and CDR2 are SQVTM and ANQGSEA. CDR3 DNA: TGCAGCGTTGGGCCGACAGGGGCTACCTACAATGAGCAGTTCTTC. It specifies CSVGPTGATYNEQFF.

CDR3 bases: TGCGCCAGCAGCTTGGGGATAGGAATGGGGGAGACCCAGTACTTC. Translated, it gives CASSLGIGMGETQYF. The chain employs TRBV5-1 and TRBJ2-5, with D uncertain. The V gene lost 0 bases and the J gene lost 5 bases, with 14 bases spanning the gap. The CDR3 contains 15 residues. Germline lookup yields CDR1 SGHRS and CDR2 YFSETQ.

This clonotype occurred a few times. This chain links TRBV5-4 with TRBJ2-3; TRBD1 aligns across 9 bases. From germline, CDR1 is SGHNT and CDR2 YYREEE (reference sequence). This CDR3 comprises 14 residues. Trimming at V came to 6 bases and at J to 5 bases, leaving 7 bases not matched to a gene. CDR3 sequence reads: CASTDRGTVDTQYF. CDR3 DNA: TGTGCCAGCACCGACAGGGGGACGGTAGATACGCAGTATTTT.

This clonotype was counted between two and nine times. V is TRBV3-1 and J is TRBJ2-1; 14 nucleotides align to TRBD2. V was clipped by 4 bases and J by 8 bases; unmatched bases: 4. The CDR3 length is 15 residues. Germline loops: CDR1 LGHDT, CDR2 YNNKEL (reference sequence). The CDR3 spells CASSPGLAGAHEQFF. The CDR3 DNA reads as TGTGCCAGCAGCCCGGGACTAGCGGGAGCACATGAGCAGTTCTTC.

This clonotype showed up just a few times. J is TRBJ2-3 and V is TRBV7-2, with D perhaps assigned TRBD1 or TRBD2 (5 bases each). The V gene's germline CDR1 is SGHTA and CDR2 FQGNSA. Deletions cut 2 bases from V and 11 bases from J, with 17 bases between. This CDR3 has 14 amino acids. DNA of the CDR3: TGTGCCAGCAGCTTAACTTGGGAGCCCCAGGGGCAGTATTTT. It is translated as CASSLTWEPQGQYF. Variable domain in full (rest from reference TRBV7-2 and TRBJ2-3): GAGVSQSPSNKVTEKGKDVELRCDPISGHTALYWYRQSLGQGLEFLIYFQGNSAPDKSGLPSDRFSAERTGGSVSTLTIQRTQQEDSAVYLCASSLTWEPQGQYFGPGTRLTVL.

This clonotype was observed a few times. CDR3 DNA: TGTGCCAGTAGTGCGGGACAGGGCAATGAGCAGTTCTTC. This codes for CASSAGQGNEQFF. The chain combines TRBV19 with TRBJ2-1; 9 bases map to TRBD1. J was trimmed by 6 bases and V by 5 bases; bases with no gene match: 2. The CDR3 loop spans 13 amino acids. Per the germline V gene, CDR1 is LNHDA and CDR2 is SQIVND (reference sequence). Looking up the rest from reference TRBV19 and TRBJ2-1 gives the full variable domain: DGGITQSPKYLFRKEGQNVTLSCEQNLNHDAMYWYRQDPGQGLRLIYYSQIVNDFQKGDIAEGYSVSREKKESFPLTVTSAQKNPTAFYLCASSAGQGNEQFFGPGTRLTVL.

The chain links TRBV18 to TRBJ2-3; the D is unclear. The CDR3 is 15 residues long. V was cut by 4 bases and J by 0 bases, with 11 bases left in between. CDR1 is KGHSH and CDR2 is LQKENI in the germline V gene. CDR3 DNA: TGTGCCAGCTCACTCCAGGAAGGTAGCACAGATACGCAGTATTTT. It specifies CASSLQEGSTDTQYF.

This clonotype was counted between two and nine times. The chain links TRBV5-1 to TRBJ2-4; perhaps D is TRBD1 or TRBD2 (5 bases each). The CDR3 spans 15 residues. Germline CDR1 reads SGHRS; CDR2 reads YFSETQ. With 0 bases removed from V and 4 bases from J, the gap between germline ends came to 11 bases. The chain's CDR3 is CASSLEVGTKNIQYF. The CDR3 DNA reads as TGCGCCAGCAGCTTGGAGGTGGGGACGAAAAACATTCAGTACTTC.

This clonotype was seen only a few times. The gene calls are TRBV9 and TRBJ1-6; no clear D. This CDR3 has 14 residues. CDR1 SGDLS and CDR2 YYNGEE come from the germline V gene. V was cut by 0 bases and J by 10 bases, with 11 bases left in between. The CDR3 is CASSVEWDSSPLHF. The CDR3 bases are TGTGCCAGCAGCGTAGAATGGGATTCATCACCCCTCCACTTT.

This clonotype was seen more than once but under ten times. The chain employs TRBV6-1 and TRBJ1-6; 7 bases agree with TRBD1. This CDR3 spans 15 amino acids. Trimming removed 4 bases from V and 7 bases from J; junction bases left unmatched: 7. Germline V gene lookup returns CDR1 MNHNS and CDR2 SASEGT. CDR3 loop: CASSADRVGNSPLHF. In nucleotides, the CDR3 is TGTGCCAGCAGTGCCGACAGGGTGGGGAATTCACCCCTCCACTTT.

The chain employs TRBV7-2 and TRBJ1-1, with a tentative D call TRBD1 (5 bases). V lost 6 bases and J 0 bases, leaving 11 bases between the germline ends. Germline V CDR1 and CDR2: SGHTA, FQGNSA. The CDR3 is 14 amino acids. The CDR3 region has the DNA TGTGCCAGCAGATGGGGACCGGTGAACACTGAAGCTTTCTTT. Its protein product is CASRWGPVNTEAFF.

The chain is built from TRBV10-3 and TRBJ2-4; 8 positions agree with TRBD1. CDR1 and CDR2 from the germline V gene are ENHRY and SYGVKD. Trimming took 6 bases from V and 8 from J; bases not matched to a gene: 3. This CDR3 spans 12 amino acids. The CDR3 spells CAIRDREYIQYF. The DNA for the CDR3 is TGTGCCATCAGGGACAGGGAGTACATTCAGTACTTC.

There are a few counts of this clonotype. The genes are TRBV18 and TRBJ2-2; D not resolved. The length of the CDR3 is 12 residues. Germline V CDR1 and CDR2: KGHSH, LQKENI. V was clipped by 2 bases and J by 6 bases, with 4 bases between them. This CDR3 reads CASSPNAGELFF. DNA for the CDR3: TGTGCCAGCTCACCAAACGCCGGGGAGCTGTTTTTT.

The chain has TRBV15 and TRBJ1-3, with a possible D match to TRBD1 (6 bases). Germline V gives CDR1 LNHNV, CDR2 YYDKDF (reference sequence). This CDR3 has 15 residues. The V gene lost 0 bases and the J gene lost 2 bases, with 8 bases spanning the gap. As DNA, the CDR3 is TGTGCCACCAGCAGAGATGACAGGCCTGGAAACACCATATATTTT. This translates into CATSRDDRPGNTIYF. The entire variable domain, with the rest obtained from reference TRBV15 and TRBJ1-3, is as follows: DAMVIQNPRYQVTQFGKPVTLSCSQTLNHNVMYWYQQKSSQAPKLLFHYYDKDFNNEADTPDNFQSRRPNTSFCFLDIRSPGLGDTAMYLCATSRDDRPGNTIYFGEGSWLTVV.

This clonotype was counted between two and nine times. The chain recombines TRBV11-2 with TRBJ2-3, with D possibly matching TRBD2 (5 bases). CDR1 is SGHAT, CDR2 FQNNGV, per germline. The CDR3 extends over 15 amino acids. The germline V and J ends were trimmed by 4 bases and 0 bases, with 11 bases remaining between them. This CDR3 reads CASSSGRGSTDTQYF. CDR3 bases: TGTGCCAGCAGCTCGGGTCGGGGAAGCACAGATACGCAGTATTTT.

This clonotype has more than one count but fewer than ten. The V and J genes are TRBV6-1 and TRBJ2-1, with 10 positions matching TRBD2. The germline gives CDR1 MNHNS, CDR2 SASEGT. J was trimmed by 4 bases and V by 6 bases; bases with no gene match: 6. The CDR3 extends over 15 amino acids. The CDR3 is CASSETSGTYNEQFF. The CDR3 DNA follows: TGTGCCAGCAGCGAAACTAGCGGGACTTACAATGAGCAGTTCTTC.

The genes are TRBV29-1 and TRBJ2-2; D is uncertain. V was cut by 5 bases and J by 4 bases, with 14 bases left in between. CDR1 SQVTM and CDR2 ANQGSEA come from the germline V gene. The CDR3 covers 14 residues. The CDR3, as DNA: TGCAGCGTTTGGCTCCAGAAGTCCACCGGGGAGCTGTTTTTT. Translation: CSVWLQKSTGELFF.

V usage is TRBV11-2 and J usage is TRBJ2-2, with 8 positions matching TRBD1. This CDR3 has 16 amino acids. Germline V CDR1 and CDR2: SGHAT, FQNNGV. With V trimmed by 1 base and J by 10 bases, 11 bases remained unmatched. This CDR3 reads CASSLAFGQGLPELFF. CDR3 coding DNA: TGTGCCAGCAGCTTAGCGTTTGGACAGGGCCTTCCGGAGCTGTTTTTT.

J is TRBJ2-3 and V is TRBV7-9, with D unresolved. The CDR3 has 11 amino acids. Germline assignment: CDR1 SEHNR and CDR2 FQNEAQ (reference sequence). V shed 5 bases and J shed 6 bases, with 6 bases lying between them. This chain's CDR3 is CASSERDTQYF. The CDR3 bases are TGTGCCAGCAGCGAAAGGGATACGCAGTATTTT. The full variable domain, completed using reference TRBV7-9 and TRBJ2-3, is DTGVSQNPRHKITKRGQNVTFRCDPISEHNRLYWYRQTLGQGPEFLTYFQNEAQLEKSRLLSDRFSAERPKGSFSTLEIQRTEQGDSAMYLCASSERDTQYFGPGTRLTVL.

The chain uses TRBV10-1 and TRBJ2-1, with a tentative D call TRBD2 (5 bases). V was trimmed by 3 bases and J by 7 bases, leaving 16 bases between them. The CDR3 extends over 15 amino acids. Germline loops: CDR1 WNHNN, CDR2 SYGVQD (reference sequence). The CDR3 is CASSDPASSWNEQFF. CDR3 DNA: TGCGCCAGCAGTGACCCCGCTAGCAGTTGGAATGAGCAGTTCTTC.

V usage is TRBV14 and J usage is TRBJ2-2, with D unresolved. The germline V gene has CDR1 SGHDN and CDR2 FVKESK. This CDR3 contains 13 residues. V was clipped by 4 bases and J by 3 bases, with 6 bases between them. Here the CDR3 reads CASSPEYTGELFF. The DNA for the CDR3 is TGTGCCAGCAGCCCGGAGTACACCGGGGAGCTGTTTTTT.